Shown below are 4 T cell receptor beta chains from a single sample sequenced in a study of preoperative IRX-2 immunotherapy in early breast cancer. The treatment here: preoperative locoregional IRX-2 cytokine immunotherapy. TCRdb's copy holds only in-frame clones and misses some; the assay was immunoSEQ multiplex PCR. This repertoire shows some 25,000 clones, approximately 90% found once; its top ten account for 9%. The source was tumor tissue, collected after IRX-2 immunotherapy. All receptors come from a human donor with breast cancer.

The rearrangement joins TRBV27 to TRBJ2-2; D unclear. In germline, CDR1 is MNHEY, CDR2 SMNVEV (reference sequence). The V and J ends lost 6 bases and 1 base respectively, with 3 bases between them. The CDR3 loop spans 12 amino acids. This CDR3 reads CASSRNTGELFF. For the CDR3, the DNA is TGTGCCAGCAGCAGGAACACCGGGGAGCTGTTTTTT.

The chain is built from TRBV28 and TRBJ1-2; the D gene is possibly TRBD1 (5 bases). The CDR3 extends over 13 amino acids. CDR1 is MDHEN, CDR2 SYDVKM, per germline. Between the trimmed V and J ends, which lost 2 bases and 8 bases, there was a span of 12 bases. The CDR3 is CASSLTRDRGYTF. Written as DNA, the CDR3 is TGTGCCAGCAGTTTAACTAGGGACCGCGGCTACACCTTC.

For this clone: One end of the junction does not line up with germline, which may come from a read error. This chain uses TRBV7-9 with TRBJ2-5; TRBD1 agrees at 8 bases. The CDR3 runs to 14 residues. Germline CDR1 is SEHNR and CDR2 is FQNEAQ (reference sequence). The CDR3 DNA sequence: TGTGCCAGCAGATTAGGACAGGGACAAGAGACCCAGTACTTC. This codes for CASRLGQGQETQYF.

The chain employs TRBV19 and TRBJ1-5, with 7 bases identical to TRBD1. Germline values: CDR1 LNHDA, CDR2 SQIVND (reference sequence). The trim removed 5 bases at V and 6 bases at J, leaving 16 bases unmatched. The CDR3 loop spans 17 amino acids. This chain's CDR3 is CASSLLFSDRVGQPQHF. In DNA form, the CDR3 reads TGTGCCAGTAGTCTCCTCTTCTCAGACAGGGTGGGTCAGCCCCAGCATTTT.